These 19 T cell receptor beta chains originate from one sample sequenced in a study of shared clonotypes between healthy human individuals. The repertoire was sequenced with immunoSEQ multiplex PCR; TCRdb's copy has only in-frame clones and lacks some. The data contain around 1.9 million clones, 85% to 95% of them singletons. Positive CCR7 selection of CD45RO-negative cells yielded the naive CD8 cells, and terminally differentiated effector memory CD45RA+ cells were excluded. Sequenced input: naive CD8+ T cells from PBMCs. These receptors all come from a young man in good health. Some clones in this sample may be carry-over from other donors' samples.

Remarks on this clone: Other DNA sequences in this specimen translate into the identical CDR3. The gene calls are TRBV27 and TRBJ1-2, with D possibly being TRBD1 (5 bases). The CDR3 is made up of 14 amino acids. Per the germline V gene, CDR1 is MNHEY and CDR2 is SMNVEV (reference sequence). Trimming took 2 bases from V and 1 from J, leaving 8 bases between them. CDR3 DNA: TGTGCCAGCAGTTTAAGAGGGGTTAACTATGGCTACACCTTC. This codes for CASSLRGVNYGYTF.

This rearrangement joins TRBV9 to TRBJ2-1, with a tentative D call TRBD1 (6 bases). CDR1 and CDR2 from the germline V gene are SGDLS and YYNGEE. With 4 bases removed from V and 8 bases from J, the gap between germline ends came to 19 bases. There are 15 residues in the CDR3. The DNA of the CDR3 is TGTGCCAGCAGCCCCAGGGGCCGCGAGGGGGATGAGCAGTTCTTC. Encoded protein: CASSPRGREGDEQFF.

The rearrangement links TRBV5-6 to TRBJ2-5; 7 bases agree with TRBD1. The CDR3 consists of 14 residues. Per germline, CDR1 SGHDT and CDR2 YYEEEE. V shed 4 bases and J 1 base; nucleotides not matched to a gene: 4. The DNA of the CDR3 is TGTGCCAGCAGCCCCGGACAGGTCCAAGAGACCCAGTACTTC. Translation gives CASSPGQVQETQYF.

The chain couples TRBV5-5 to TRBJ2-1, with D possibly TRBD1 on 5 matching bases. The CDR3 contains 15 residues. V was clipped by 1 base and J by 1 base, with 9 bases between them. Germline CDR1 and CDR2: SGHKS and YYEKEE (reference sequence). In DNA form, the CDR3 reads TGTGCCAGCAGCTTGCGTCCAGGGTCCTACAATGAGCAGTTCTTC. Encoded protein: CASSLRPGSYNEQFF.

The CDR3: CASRLAGKYNEQFF. The CDR3 bases are TGTGCCAGCAGGCTAGCGGGGAAATACAATGAGCAGTTCTTC. The J gene is TRBJ2-1, the V gene TRBV6-1; 9 bases fit TRBD2. Germline V gene data show CDR1 as MNHNS and CDR2 as SASEGT. The CDR3 length is 14 residues. Losses at the gene ends were 6 bases for V and 4 bases for J; bases not matched to a gene: 4.

The chain links TRBV2 to TRBJ2-5; weak D call: TRBD2 (6 bases). Trimming pared 9 bases from V and 0 bases from J, leaving 14 bases between. Germline V lookup: CDR1 SNHLY, CDR2 FYNNEI. The CDR3 has 14 residues. CDR3 bases: TGTGCCAGTAGCGGAAAGACGTACCAAGAGACCCAGTACTTC. This gives the protein CASSGKTYQETQYF.

This clone occurred once. The chain is built from TRBV27 and TRBJ1-2; D is possibly TRBD1 (5 bases). Germline assignment: CDR1 MNHEY and CDR2 SMNVEV (reference sequence). Trimming took 4 bases from V and 8 from J, leaving 14 bases between them. This CDR3 comprises 13 residues. CDR3 loop: CASSSWGTGGYTF. DNA for the CDR3: TGTGCCAGCAGTTCTTGGGGGACGGGCGGCTACACCTTC.

The V call is TRBV9, the J call TRBJ2-7; the match to TRBD1 covers 9 bases. The length of the CDR3 is 16 residues. CDR1 is SGDLS and CDR2 is YYNGEE in the germline V gene. J gave up 10 bases and V 3 bases, and 17 bases lay outside the gene matches. CDR3 in amino acids: CASSEGAGTGYPRQYF. CDR3 DNA: TGTGCCAGCAGCGAGGGGGCCGGGACAGGGTACCCTCGTCAGTACTTC.

V usage is TRBV7-8 and J usage is TRBJ2-1; D possibly corresponds to TRBD1 (6 bases). The CDR3 has 15 amino acids. Germline-derived CDR1 and CDR2 are SGHVS and FQNEAQ. The V end was cut by 1 base, the J end by 2 bases, with 9 bases between. This CDR3 reads CASSLEPGAYNEQFF. The DNA of the CDR3 is TGTGCCAGCAGCTTAGAGCCAGGGGCCTACAATGAGCAGTTCTTC.

The rearrangement uses TRBV28 and TRBJ2-7; D is unresolved. Deletions cut 6 bases from V and 4 bases from J, with 16 bases between. CDR3 length equals 14 residues. Germline CDR1 MDHEN, CDR2 SYDVKM. The CDR3 reads CASSIGWARYEQYF. For the CDR3, the DNA is TGTGCCAGCAGCATTGGGTGGGCGCGATACGAGCAGTACTTC. Full variable domain (rest looked up from reference TRBV28 and TRBJ2-7): DVKVTQSSRYLVKRTGEKVFLECVQDMDHENMFWYRQDPGLGLRLIYFSYDVKMKEKGDIPEGYSVSREKKERFSLILESASTNQTSMYLCASSIGWARYEQYFGPGTRLTVT.

As regards this clone: The sample holds other DNA sequences that translate to the same CDR3. The rearrangement links TRBV4-2 to TRBJ2-7; 8 bases agree with TRBD2. CDR3 length: 13 residues. Germline assignment: CDR1 LGHNA and CDR2 YNFKEQ. Trimming removed 4 bases from V and 2 bases from J; junction bases left unmatched: 1. For the CDR3, the DNA is TGTGCCAGCAGCCCGGGACTAGCCTACGAGCAGTACTTC. Its translation: CASSPGLAYEQYF.

Worth noting for this clone: Compared with germline, one end of the junction differs, possibly owing to a read error. V gene TRBV28 combines with J gene TRBJ2-1; weak D call: TRBD2 (5 bases). This CDR3 spans 16 amino acids. CDR1 is MDHEN and CDR2 is SYDVKM in the germline V gene. CDR3 region: CASSFPFVDSNNEQFF. CDR3 sequence (DNA): TGTGCCAGCAGTTTCCCATTTGTGGACTCCAACAATGAGCAGTTCTTC.

This chain uses TRBV6-4 with TRBJ2-1; D gene ambiguous. V lost 4 bases, J lost 0 bases, and 10 bases lay in between. Germline V gene sequence: CDR1 MRHNA, CDR2 SNTAGT. CDR3 length: 15 residues. The CDR3 coding sequence is TGTGCCAGCAGTGCGGACGTAGGCTCCTACAATGAGCAGTTCTTC. It is translated as CASSADVGSYNEQFF.

The chain couples TRBV5-6 to TRBJ2-3; 7 nucleotides line up with TRBD1. CDR1 is SGHDT and CDR2 is YYEEEE in the germline V gene. J lost 2 bases, V lost 5 bases, and 8 bases had no gene match. The CDR3 covers 15 residues. The CDR3 is CASSTLQGFTDTQYF. The CDR3 DNA follows: TGTGCCAGCAGTACGCTACAGGGGTTCACAGATACGCAGTATTTT. The complete variable domain, with remaining parts taken from reference TRBV5-6 and TRBJ2-3, reads DAGVTQSPTHLIKTRGQQVTLRCSPKSGHDTVSWYQQALGQGPQFIFQYYEEEERQRGNFPDRFSGHQFPNYSSELNVNALLLGDSALYLCASSTLQGFTDTQYFGPGTRLTVL.

The genes are TRBV2 and TRBJ1-4, with D possibly TRBD1 on 6 matching bases. V was trimmed by 9 bases and J by 8 bases, leaving 22 bases between them. The CDR3 runs to 15 residues. CDR1 and CDR2 from the germline V gene are SNHLY and FYNNEI. The CDR3, as DNA: TGTGCCAGGGTAGGCCTACAGGGTTGTCGCGAAAAACTGTTTTTT. This gives the protein CARVGLQGCREKLFF.

The chain combines TRBV7-8 with TRBJ2-7, with 7 bases fitting TRBD2. After removal of 0 bases from V and 2 bases from J, the junction contained 7 bases not matched to a gene. Germline loops: CDR1 SGHVS, CDR2 FQNEAQ. The length of the CDR3 is 16 residues. The CDR3: CASSLAFPSGAYEQYF. The CDR3, as DNA: TGTGCCAGCAGCTTAGCTTTCCCTAGCGGAGCCTACGAGCAGTACTTC.

CDR3 nucleotide sequence: TGTGCCAGCAGTTACTCGGAGGGAACGGCCATGGGCACCATATATTTT. Amino acids: CASSYSEGTAMGTIYF. The chain links TRBV6-5 to TRBJ1-3, with D unclear. Trimming shortened V by 0 bases and J by 9 bases, and 18 bases separated the two germline ends. Germline V CDR1 and CDR2: MNHEY, SVGAGI. CDR3 size: 16 residues.

The count of this clone is one. The chain combines TRBV7-2 with TRBJ2-1; 7 nucleotides match TRBD2. The V gene end was trimmed by 2 bases and the J gene end by 9 bases; junction bases not matched to a gene: 10. Looked up from germline, CDR1 is SGHTA and CDR2 is FQGNSA. The CDR3 contains 15 residues. The CDR3 bases are TGTGCCAGCAGCTTATCTCTAAGCGGGATGGTTGAGCAGTTCTTC. Protein product: CASSLSLSGMVEQFF.

This chain connects TRBV6-5 to TRBJ2-1; no firm D call. Per the germline V gene, CDR1 is MNHEY and CDR2 is SVGAGI. V was shortened by 0 bases and J by 5 bases, with 5 bases between the two germline ends. The CDR3 has 13 amino acids. The CDR3 loop is CASSYSWDNEQFF. DNA of the CDR3: TGTGCCAGCAGTTACTCGTGGGACAATGAGCAGTTCTTC.